The 32 T cell receptor beta chains presented below share a single source sample, sequenced in a study of T-cell memory formation after mild COVID-19. A single record per CDR3 protein comes from TCRdb applying MiXCR to the 5' RACE reads. The table lists approximately 200,000 distinct CDR3 sequences, 15% to 20% of them singletons, with more than 2% in the top ten. Source material: PBMCs or a T cell subset sorted from them (not recorded which). The source is an adult woman who had mild COVID-19 (a few samples of this study predate the infection). Cell type and time point are not known.

This clonotype was counted a few times. The chain combines TRBV5-1 with TRBJ1-2, with D uncertain. This CDR3 contains 12 residues. In germline, CDR1 is SGHRS, CDR2 YFSETQ. V dropped 0 bases and J dropped 4 bases, with 4 bases sitting between them. The CDR3 sequence is CASSLDAYGYTF. The CDR3 bases are TGCGCCAGCAGCTTGGACGCCTATGGCTACACCTTC.

The genes are TRBV5-4 and TRBJ2-5; 10 bases fit TRBD2. Per the germline V gene, CDR1 is SGHNT and CDR2 is YYREEE (reference sequence). The V gene end was trimmed by 4 bases and the J gene end by 5 bases; junction bases not matched to a gene: 14. This CDR3 is built from 17 residues. The CDR3 DNA reads as TGTGCCAGCAGCGGAACTAGCGGGGCCGCGGGTAAGGAGACCCAGTACTTC. It yields the protein CASSGTSGAAGKETQYF.

The sample holds a few counts of this clonotype. The rearrangement links TRBV7-6 to TRBJ2-7; D is tentatively TRBD1 or TRBD2 (5 bases each). The ends were cut back, 1 base at V and 1 base at J, with 17 bases in the middle. The germline CDR1 and CDR2 sequences are SGHVS and FNYEAQ. This CDR3 has 17 amino acids. CDR3 coding DNA: TGTGCCAGCAGCTTAGAACCGACGAGGGGTCTATCCTACGAGCAGTACTTC. It yields the protein CASSLEPTRGLSYEQYF.

This clonotype showed up just a few times. CDR3 protein: CASSPRDRAYEQYF. The CDR3 DNA reads TGTGCCAGCTCACCCCGGGACAGGGCCTACGAGCAGTACTTC. The chain uses TRBV18 and TRBJ2-7; 9 bases line up with TRBD1. Per germline, CDR1 KGHSH and CDR2 LQKENI. The V and J ends lost 3 bases and 2 bases, in that order; junction bases with no gene match: 2. The CDR3 length is 14 residues.

This clonotype was seen only a few times. The rearrangement joins TRBV20-1 to TRBJ2-1, with 8 bases aligning to TRBD2. CDR3 length: 15 residues. From germline, CDR1 is DFQATT and CDR2 SNEGSKA (reference sequence). The ends lost 5 bases at V and 4 bases at J; junction bases unmatched: 10. CDR3 sequence reads: CSAPRGSGAYNEQFF. The CDR3 DNA reads TGCAGTGCTCCCCGGGGTAGCGGGGCTTACAATGAGCAGTTCTTC.

CDR3 sequence: CASSLYLRGPGELFF. The CDR3 DNA is TGTGCCAGCAGTTTATATCTCAGGGGGCCCGGGGAGCTGTTTTTT. The rearrangement joins TRBV12-3 or TRBV12-4 to TRBJ2-2; 8 bases line up with TRBD1. Unmatched junction bases numbered 5, after V lost 2 bases and J lost 6 bases. This CDR3 is 15 amino acids long.

The chain carries TRBV6-5 and TRBJ1-2; D may be TRBD1 (5 bases). CDR1 and CDR2 from the germline V gene are MNHEY and SVGAGI. CDR3 length: 11 residues. Trimming left V 10 bases short and J 7 bases short, with 13 bases between. CDR3 amino acids: CATSEGLGYTF. CDR3 nucleotide sequence: TGTGCCACCAGCGAGGGGCTTGGCTACACCTTC.

V usage is TRBV3-1 and J usage is TRBJ2-1; 12 nucleotides agree with TRBD2. V lost 4 bases, J lost 9 bases, and 4 bases stayed unmatched. The CDR3 is 14 residues long. Germline assignment: CDR1 LGHDT and CDR2 YNNKEL (reference sequence). This CDR3 is CASSPSGGAGEQFF. The CDR3 DNA is TGTGCCAGCAGCCCTAGCGGGGGGGCAGGTGAGCAGTTCTTC.

This clonotype occurred a few times. The rearrangement joins TRBV20-1 to TRBJ1-1; D may be TRBD1 (5 bases). V was pared by 2 bases and J by 1 base, with 8 bases between. The CDR3 totals 13 residues. Germline-derived CDR1 and CDR2 are DFQATT and SNEGSKA (reference sequence). The CDR3 spells CSARTGGNTEAFF. The CDR3 DNA reads as TGCAGTGCTAGAACCGGGGGGAACACTGAAGCTTTCTTT.

Only a few counts were recorded for this clonotype. The rearrangement joins TRBV28 to TRBJ1-2; no clear D gene. The CDR3 contains 11 residues. Between the trimmed V and J ends, which lost 8 bases and 3 bases, there was a span of 7 bases. From germline, CDR1 is MDHEN and CDR2 SYDVKM. CDR3 DNA sequence: TGTGCCAGCGCAGTCGACTATGGCTACACCTTC. It encodes CASAVDYGYTF.

This clonotype was seen only a few times. The chain uses TRBV5-6 and TRBJ2-6; D unclear. The germline V and J ends were trimmed by 5 bases and 1 base, with 10 bases remaining between them. CDR3 length: 15 amino acids. Germline CDR1 reads SGHDT; CDR2 reads YYEEEE. As DNA, the CDR3 is TGTGCCAGCAGTCGGCGGTTGTCTGGGGCCAACGTCCTGACTTTC. This gives the protein CASSRRLSGANVLTF.

V and J are TRBV4-2 and TRBJ2-7, with 7 bases matching TRBD2. The junction had 16 bases not matched to a gene; V was cut back by 4 bases and J by 1 base. The CDR3 is made up of 18 amino acids. Per the germline V gene, CDR1 is LGHNA and CDR2 is YNFKEQ. In nucleotides, the CDR3 is TGTGCCAGCAGCCTACGCCCCCGAGAGGGAGGGCGATCCTACGAGCAGTACTTC. Amino acid sequence: CASSLRPREGGRSYEQYF.

The CDR3 DNA is TGTGCCACCAGCAGGAGAATACAGGCCGCCGGGGCCGGGGAGCTGTTTTTT. Protein: CATSRRIQAAGAGELFF. This rearrangement joins TRBV15 to TRBJ2-2; D possibly matches TRBD1 or TRBD2 (5 bases each). The CDR3 sequence is 17 residues long. The germline V and J ends were trimmed by 3 bases and 6 bases, with 20 bases remaining between them. Germline assignment: CDR1 LNHNV and CDR2 YYDKDF (reference sequence).

This chain uses TRBV7-9 with TRBJ2-3; possibly TRBD1 for D (5 bases). The CDR3 runs 14 residues. Per germline, CDR1 SEHNR and CDR2 FQNEAQ (reference sequence). V was clipped by 6 bases and J by 0 bases, with 10 bases between them. The CDR3 DNA reads as TGTGCCAGCAGGGGGCCCAGGAGCACAGATACGCAGTATTTT. It is translated as CASRGPRSTDTQYF.

The chain joins TRBV28 to TRBJ1-5; D unclear. The CDR3 consists of 16 residues. V lost 7 bases, J lost 2 bases, and 18 bases lay in between. Looked up from germline, CDR1 is MDHEN and CDR2 is SYDVKM. This chain's CDR3 is CASNSRLGMGNQPQHF. DNA for the CDR3: TGTGCCAGCAATTCCCGGTTGGGAATGGGCAATCAGCCCCAGCATTTT. Full variable domain (missing parts from reference TRBV28 and TRBJ1-5): DVKVTQSSRYLVKRTGEKVFLECVQDMDHENMFWYRQDPGLGLRLIYFSYDVKMKEKGDIPEGYSVSREKKERFSLILESASTNQTSMYLCASNSRLGMGNQPQHFGDGTRLSIL.

The V call is TRBV12-3 or TRBV12-4, the J call TRBJ2-3, with D perhaps matching TRBD2 (7 bases). This CDR3 has 17 amino acids. V lost 4 bases, J lost 5 bases, and 22 bases lay in between. This CDR3 reads CASSSSGGTGGGDTQYF. The CDR3 DNA reads as TGTGCCAGCAGTTCATCGGGGGGAACTGGAGGGGGAGATACGCAGTATTTT.

This clonotype showed up just a few times. This chain uses TRBV5-1 with TRBJ2-7, with TRBD2 identical over 11 bases. The ends lost 4 bases at V and 6 bases at J; junction bases unmatched: 15. The germline CDR1 and CDR2 sequences are SGHRS and YFSETQ. The CDR3 contains 17 residues. CDR3 sequence reads: CASSLLAGGPGRGEQYF. CDR3 nucleotides: TGCGCCAGCAGCCTCCTAGCGGGAGGCCCCGGCCGGGGCGAGCAGTACTTC.

This chain uses TRBV3-1 with TRBJ2-1; D unresolved. CDR3 length equals 15 residues. V was clipped by 0 bases and J by 13 bases, with 19 bases between them. The germline V gene encodes CDR1 LGHDT and CDR2 YNNKEL (reference sequence). CDR3 coding DNA: TGTGCCAGCAGCCAAGATAGGCTAGTCTCATCCCCCCAGTTCTTC. It yields the protein CASSQDRLVSSPQFF.

A few counts support this clonotype. This chain links TRBV5-1 with TRBJ2-1; 9 bases are shared with TRBD2. V was pared by 6 bases and J by 6 bases, with 10 bases of the junction left unmatched. Germline assignment: CDR1 SGHRS and CDR2 YFSETQ. This CDR3 has 15 residues. The CDR3 DNA reads TGCGCCAGCACCTGGGGCTGGCGGGAGGGCAATGAGCAGTTCTTC. This codes for CASTWGWREGNEQFF.

This clonotype appeared a few times. V usage is TRBV12-3 or TRBV12-4 and J usage is TRBJ1-5; D ambiguous. V gave up 6 bases and J gave up 3 bases, with 9 bases separating them. The CDR3 sequence is 13 residues long. In DNA form, the CDR3 reads TGTGCCAGCAGGGTGGGGTACAATCAGCCCCAGCATTTT. Its protein is CASRVGYNQPQHF.

This sequence joins TRBV11-2 and TRBJ2-2, with D maybe TRBD2 (5 bases). From germline, CDR1 is SGHAT and CDR2 FQNNGV. The CDR3 loop spans 17 amino acids. The V and J ends lost 5 bases and 4 bases respectively, with 20 bases between them. The CDR3 DNA reads TGTGCCAGCAGCCCTAACTTGTATGAAGGAGGCACCGGGGAGCTGTTTTTT. Amino acid sequence: CASSPNLYEGGTGELFF.

This clonotype occurred a few times. The chain joins TRBV21-1 to TRBJ2-2. TRBV21-1 is tagged as a pseudogene. The CDR3 extends over 14 amino acids. This chain's CDR3 is CASSKGQTTGELFF. The CDR3, as DNA: TGTGCCAGCAGCAAAGGACAGACCACCGGGGAGCTGTTTTTT.

There are a few counts of this clonotype. This chain uses TRBV7-3 with TRBJ1-1; no reliable D call. Germline CDR1 and CDR2: SGHTA and FQGTGA. V lost 5 bases to trimming and J lost 6 bases, with 16 bases between them. The CDR3 extends over 14 amino acids. The CDR3 DNA follows: TGTGCCAGCAGCCCCGGTAGGGAAGCGGCTGAAGCTTTCTTT. Its translation: CASSPGREAAEAFF.

This clonotype occurred a few times. V gene TRBV5-1 combines with J gene TRBJ2-3; TRBD2 matches at 16 bases. Germline-derived CDR1 and CDR2 are SGHRS and YFSETQ. V shed 4 bases, J shed 5 bases, and the junction held 7 bases outside the gene matches. The CDR3 has 17 residues. CDR3 loop: CASSKAGTSGGGDTQYF. CDR3 DNA: TGCGCCAGCAGCAAGGCAGGGACTAGCGGGGGGGGAGATACGCAGTATTTT.

This clonotype was observed a handful of times. The junction departs from the called germline gene at one end, perhaps through a read error. V and J are TRBV12-3 or TRBV12-4 and TRBJ2-5; D may be TRBD2 (6 bases). CDR3 size: 14 residues. The CDR3 coding sequence is TGTGCCAGCAGTCAACTTACCAACCGGGACTCAATCCATTTC. Amino acids: CASSQLTNRDSIHF.

V usage is TRBV6-6 and J usage is TRBJ2-7, with D possibly matching TRBD1 (6 bases). The CDR3 runs to 13 residues. The germline V and J ends were trimmed by 10 bases and 2 bases, with 15 bases remaining between them. CDR1 MNHNY and CDR2 SVGAGI come from the germline V gene (reference sequence). CDR3 DNA: TGTGCCACCACTTTGGGGGCGACCTACGAGCAGTACTTC. This translates into CATTLGATYEQYF.

A few counts support this clonotype. The genes are TRBV7-9 and TRBJ1-1; the D is unclear. Germline V gene sequence: CDR1 SEHNR, CDR2 FQNEAQ (reference sequence). CDR3 length equals 14 residues. The V and J ends lost 1 base and 0 bases respectively, with 6 bases between them. The CDR3 DNA reads TGTGCCAGCAGCTTAGAGCTCCTGAACACTGAAGCTTTCTTT. The encoded protein is CASSLELLNTEAFF.

This chain connects TRBV13 to TRBJ2-7; 8 nucleotides align to TRBD2. The CDR3 covers 15 residues. The V segment lost 5 bases and the J segment 2 bases; nucleotides outside the gene matches: 8. Germline V gene lookup returns CDR1 PRHDT and CDR2 FYEKMQ (reference sequence). The CDR3 here is CASSGRGGMPYEQYF. CDR3 DNA: TGTGCCAGCAGCGGACGCGGGGGGATGCCCTACGAGCAGTACTTC.

This clonotype has only a few counts. The chain combines TRBV5-1 with TRBJ1-3; no clear D. Trimming removed 4 bases at V and 4 bases at J, with 15 bases between. From germline, CDR1 is SGHRS and CDR2 YFSETQ. The CDR3 loop spans 15 amino acids. CDR3 in amino acids: CASSGDFSGGNTIYF. In nucleotides, the CDR3 is TGCGCCAGCAGCGGAGACTTTTCTGGAGGAAACACCATATATTTT.

This chain uses TRBV5-1 with TRBJ2-3, with 9 bases matching TRBD2. V dropped 4 bases and J dropped 2; count of bases not matched to a gene: 8. This CDR3 spans 16 amino acids. The germline CDR1 and CDR2 sequences are SGHRS and YFSETQ. Here the CDR3 DNA reads TGCGCCAGCAGCGCGGGGGGACTAGCCAACACAGATACGCAGTATTTT. Translated: CASSAGGLANTDTQYF.

The chain recombines TRBV11-2 with TRBJ2-2; 7 bases map to TRBD2. Germline trimming cut 5 bases from V and 0 bases from J; bases unmatched to any gene: 9. The V gene's germline CDR1 is SGHAT and CDR2 FQNNGV. The CDR3 spans 17 residues. CDR3 nucleotide sequence: TGTGCCAGCAGCATGAACCGCCTAGCGGCGAACACCGGGGAGCTGTTTTTT. Translated: CASSMNRLAANTGELFF.

This clonotype has only a few counts. CDR3 DNA: TGTGCCAGCAGCCAAGACGGAGTGCGCGAGCAGTACTTC. Protein sequence: CASSQDGVREQYF. V is TRBV14 and J is TRBJ2-7, with D hard to call. Germline assignment: CDR1 SGHDN and CDR2 FVKESK. The CDR3 extends over 13 amino acids. V shed 0 bases and J shed 6 bases, with 9 bases lying between them.